Listed below are T cell receptor beta chains from one sample, sequenced in a study of cytomegalovirus exposure and HLA in healthy donors. Data came from immunoSEQ multiplex PCR; TCRdb stores just in-frame clones and leaves some out. The profile shows some 130,000 clones, approximately 87% of them singletons. The sample consisted of PBMCs. Every receptor here comes from a man aged 18 to 30 in good health and CMV-seronegative. CDR3s include the opening cysteine and the closing phenylalanine or tryptophan. The D gene is left open where the match is weak.

v_call,j_call,d_call,cdr3_aa,cdr3_nt
TRBV9,TRBJ1-5,TRBD1,CASRDWAPNRGEGNQPQHF,TGTGCCAGCAGGGACTGGGCGCCAAACAGGGGGGAGGGCAATCAGCCCCAGCATTTT
TRBV19,TRBJ2-1,TRBD2,CASRNSGKSYNEQFF,TGTGCCAGTCGAAATAGCGGGAAAAGCTATAATGAGCAGTTCTTC
TRBV25-1,TRBJ2-5,TRBD2,CASSEGLAGGETQYF,TGTGCCAGCAGTGAAGGGCTAGCGGGGGGAGAGACCCAGTACTTC
TRBV29-1,TRBJ2-3,TRBD2,CSVEVAGGNTDTQYF,TGCAGCGTTGAGGTAGCGGGAGGTAACACAGATACGCAGTATTTT
TRBV11-1,TRBJ1-4,-,CASSLARTNEKLFF,TGTGCCAGCAGCTTAGCGCGGACTAATGAAAAACTGTTTTTT
TRBV6-6,TRBJ2-3,TRBD1,CASSYPDRGSDTQYF,TGTGCCAGCAGTTACCCGGACAGGGGGTCAGATACGCAGTATTTT
TRBV5-4,TRBJ2-3,-,CASSPGRGSTDTQYF,TGTGCCAGCAGCCCCGGCAGGGGTAGCACAGATACGCAGTATTTT
TRBV6-5,TRBJ2-7,-,CASGSGTTYEQYF,TGTGCCAGCGGCTCCGGGACAACCTACGAGCAGTACTTC
TRBV7-9,TRBJ2-7,TRBD1,CASSLASDRGGYEQYF,TGTGCCAGCAGCTTAGCGTCTGACAGGGGGGGCTACGAGCAGTACTTC
TRBV4-3,TRBJ2-3,TRBD1,CASSRGNRGGTDTQYF,TGCGCCAGCAGCAGGGGGAACAGGGGTGGGACAGATACGCAGTATTTT
TRBV10-3,TRBJ2-1,-,CASHRDQNNEQFF,TGTGCCAGTCACAGGGACCAGAACAATGAGCAGTTCTTC
TRBV7-9,TRBJ2-7,-,CASSTGGSNEQYF,TGTGCCAGCAGCACTGGGGGGTCCAACGAGCAGTACTTC